This T cell receptor (beta chain) was identified in a study of blood T cell repertoires in COVID-19. On the study more broadly: The United States, Italy and Spain were the sources of the acute and convalescent COVID-19 samples. T cells, B-cell-depleted T cells, or PBMCs provided the cDNA or gDNA that served as material.

V dropped 5 bases and J dropped 5 bases, with 13 bases sitting between them. Germline V gene sequence: CDR1 SEHNR, CDR2 FQNEAQ (reference sequence). The CDR3 has 14 amino acids. In the original analysis: Estimation of nucleated cell counts relied on the amplification of reference gene primers. Sequenced by immunoSEQ multiplex PCR; TCRdb stores in-frame clones only, minus some. The V and J calls and the clone size are those of that table, but D and trimming were determined from the DNA. The sample carries around 180,000 clones, around 83% recorded once. This sequence joins TRBV7-9 and TRBJ1-5; D remains unclear. The TCR sequence derives from a woman aged 30 to 39 with active or convalescent COVID-19. Source material: peripheral blood. In DNA, the CDR3 is TGTGCCAGCAGCCCCTTGGGAGCCGATCAGCCCCAGCATTTT. This encodes CASSPLGADQPQHF.